This T cell receptor beta chain was captured in a study of blood T cell repertoires in COVID-19. The wider study: Some COVID-19 samples were acute and others convalescent; all came from the United States, Italy and Spain.

Germline V gives CDR1 KGHDR, CDR2 SFDVKD. There are 14 residues in the CDR3. J lost 1 base, V lost 9 bases, and 6 bases had no gene match. Assay: immunoSEQ multiplex PCR; the TCRdb copy retains only in-frame clones and omits some. The sample lists some 130,000 clones, roughly three quarters occurring once. This chain connects TRBV24-1 to TRBJ2-3; 7 nucleotides match TRBD2. The TCR sequence derives from a woman of 80 years or more with acute or convalescent COVID-19. The sample comprised peripheral blood. CDR3 residues: CATEGTTGTDTQYF. The CDR3 DNA sequence: TGTGCCACCGAGGGGACTACAGGCACAGATACGCAGTATTTT.